The present T cell receptor (beta chain) was sequenced within a study of T cell responses to AZD1222 COVID-19 vaccine. Study-level points and caveats: Donors were mostly white British, more females; clonal diversity possibly underestimated. Vaccination with two AZD1222 doses was followed by a rise in Spike-specific TCR breadth and depth. Variant regions that are unmutated are reportedly the target of nearly half of spike-specific TCRs.

Note on this clone: Antigen specificity is unknown.

Some clones are missing from TCRdb's copy, which holds only in-frame ones; the method was immunoSEQ multiplex PCR. The table records over 110,000 clones, 85% to 95% of them present only once. The germline V and J ends were trimmed by 4 bases and 5 bases, with 8 bases remaining between them. This CDR3 has 12 residues. Germline V CDR1 and CDR2: LNHDA, SQIVND (reference sequence). The source material was peripheral blood, sampled on day 0 of AZD1222 vaccination. V is TRBV19 and J is TRBJ1-1; D unclear. The clonotype comes from an adult in good health. The CDR3 bases are TGTGCCAGTAGTACCCTAGGGACTGAAGCTTTCTTT. Translation: CASSTLGTEAFF.